A single sample is the source of the 15 T cell receptor beta chains below, sequenced in a study of monozygotic twins with inflammatory bowel disease. Reanalyzing the 5' RACE reads, TCRdb keeps one entry per CDR3 protein, without DNA. The listing contains 350,000 to 400,000 distinct CDR3 sequences. The sample was blood. These receptors were collected from a human donor with ulcerative colitis or Crohn's disease, or a healthy co-twin of an affected twin (not recorded which).

The rearrangement links TRBV5-4 to TRBJ1-2; absent DNA, TCRdb's TRBD1 call cannot be checked. In germline, CDR1 is SGHNT, CDR2 YYREEE (reference sequence). CDR3 size: 16 residues. CDR3 protein: CASSLGAPQGNYGYTF.

The V and J genes are TRBV28 and TRBJ2-7. CDR3 size: 11 residues. Per the germline V gene, CDR1 is MDHEN and CDR2 is SYDVKM. The CDR3 here is CASRNSYEQYF.

This chain uses TRBV11-2 with TRBJ1-1; TCRdb selects TRBD1, and the lack of DNA leaves this call unchecked. CDR3 size: 11 residues. The germline V gene has CDR1 SGHAT and CDR2 FQNNGV. The CDR3 reads CASSFRAEAFF.

The V and J genes are TRBV7-6 and TRBJ2-2; checking the TCRdb D call of TRBD1 is not possible without DNA. Looked up from germline, CDR1 is SGHVS and CDR2 is FNYEAQ. CDR3 size: 18 residues. The CDR3 sequence: CASSHGQGEEGDTGELFF. The variable domain in full, with the rest retrieved from reference TRBV7-6 and TRBJ2-2, is GAGVSQSPRYKVTKRGQDVALRCDPISGHVSLYWYRQALGQGPEFLTYFNYEAQQDKSGLPNDRFSAERPEGSISTLTIQRTEQRDSAMYRCASSHGQGEEGDTGELFFGEGSRLTVL.

The rearrangement uses TRBV7-2 and TRBJ2-5. Per germline, CDR1 SGHTA and CDR2 FQGNSA. The CDR3 has 17 amino acids. CDR3 residues: CASSLAPVVGRSETQYF.

This chain links TRBV5-4 with TRBJ1-3. CDR3 length equals 13 residues. The germline V gene has CDR1 SGHNT and CDR2 YYREEE (reference sequence). CDR3 protein: CASSWDSGNTIYF.

The rearrangement links TRBV5-1 to TRBJ2-5; TCRdb proposes TRBD2, but this gene call is untestable without DNA. Germline CDR1 and CDR2: SGHRS and YFSETQ. This CDR3 contains 17 residues. CDR3 region: CASSLQPSSGGRETQYF.

The chain joins TRBV5-1 to TRBJ1-1. CDR3 length equals 14 residues. Germline-derived CDR1 and CDR2 are SGHRS and YFSETQ. The CDR3 is CASSLFGTDTEAFF.

The chain is built from TRBV7-9 and TRBJ2-4; lacking DNA, the TRBD1 call made by TCRdb goes unchecked. Germline CDR1 reads SEHNR; CDR2 reads FQNEAQ (reference sequence). The length of the CDR3 is 16 residues. The CDR3 loop is CASSIGPGQGQNIQYF.

This chain uses TRBV30 with TRBJ1-2; the TCRdb call, TRBD1, lacks DNA for checking. Germline CDR1 reads GTSNPN; CDR2 reads SVGIG (reference sequence). There are 14 residues in the CDR3. The CDR3 region is CAWSQDTGYGGYTF.

CDR3: CASSPLRDRTLLQETQYF. The chain carries TRBV11-1 and TRBJ2-5; absent DNA, TCRdb's TRBD1 call cannot be checked. The CDR3 has 18 residues. Per the germline V gene, CDR1 is SGHAT and CDR2 is FQDESV (reference sequence).

The J gene is TRBJ2-7, the V gene TRBV5-1; no DNA is available, so the TRBD1 call from TCRdb remains unchecked. The CDR3 is made up of 14 amino acids. Per germline, CDR1 SGHRS and CDR2 YFSETQ. CDR3 in amino acids: CASSQRDLGYEQYF.

This CDR3 reads CASSFASGTLYSPLHF. The chain has TRBV7-9 and TRBJ1-6. Germline V CDR1 and CDR2: SEHNR, FQNEAQ (reference sequence). This CDR3 contains 16 residues.

The rearrangement links TRBV12-3 or TRBV12-4 to TRBJ1-2; TCRdb proposes TRBD1, but this gene call is untestable without DNA. This CDR3 contains 14 residues. The CDR3 sequence: CASSTGTGLYGYTF.

V is TRBV6-2 or TRBV6-3 and J is TRBJ2-2; TCRdb gives TRBD1 as the D gene, but with no DNA this cannot be confirmed. Germline loops: CDR1 MNHEY, CDR2 SVGEGT. CDR3 length: 16 amino acids. CDR3 amino acids: CASTPPERATTGELFF.